Below are 8 T cell receptor delta chains sequenced from a single sample in a study of gamma-delta T cells after stem cell transplantation. TCRdb reapplied CATT to the RT-PCR reads. The sample yields around 13,000 delta-chain clones, 30% to 35% seen once. Sequencing input: gamma-delta T cells. The receptors stem from a human donor. It is not recorded whose cells these are; they may come from a transplant donor.

V is TRDV2 and J is TRDJ1; tentative D call: TRDD3 (5 bases). Trimming cost V 0 bases and J 4 bases, with 14 bases left between them. CDR1 is GEAIGNYY, CDR2 EKD, per germline. This CDR3 has 15 amino acids. CDR3 coding DNA: TGTGCCTGTGACACCGGGAGGGGAAGAAGCGATAAACTCATCTTT. Translation gives CACDTGRGRSDKLIF.

This clone was recorded a few times. V and J are TRDV1 and TRDJ1; 10 bases fit TRDD3. V lost 5 bases, J lost 3 bases, and 24 bases stayed unmatched. CDR3 length: 21 amino acids. CDR1 TSWWSYY and CDR2 QGS come from the germline V gene. Here the CDR3 reads CALGPPVLCDWGILNSDKLIF. The CDR3 nucleotides read TGTGCTCTTGGGCCCCCTGTATTATGCGACTGGGGGATCCTGAACTCCGATAAACTCATCTTT.

V gene TRDV2 combines with J gene TRDJ1, with unresolved D. V dropped 3 bases and J dropped 7 bases, with 20 bases sitting between them. CDR1 is GEAIGNYY, CDR2 EKD, per germline. The CDR3 contains 15 residues. This chain's CDR3 is CACDDRLHQLGKLIF. As DNA, the CDR3 is TGTGCCTGTGACGACCGCCTCCACCAGTTGGGTAAACTCATCTTT.

CDR3 bases: TGTGCCTTTAGCTCTCGGTTGGGGATTTCTTTGTACACCGATAAACTCATCTTT. This gives the protein CAFSSRLGISLYTDKLIF. V gene TRDV3 combines with J gene TRDJ1, with D maybe TRDD3 (6 bases). This CDR3 contains 18 residues. Trimming cost V 0 bases and J 0 bases, with 23 bases left between them. Per the germline V gene, CDR1 is TVYSNPD and CDR2 is GDNSRS (reference sequence). Drawing the rest from reference TRDV3 and TRDJ1, the complete variable domain is CDKVTQSSPDQTVASGSEVVLLCTYDTVYSNPDLFWYRIRPDYSFQFVFYGDNSRSEGADFTQGRFSVKHILTQKAFHLVISPVRTEDSATYYCAFSSRLGISLYTDKLIFGKGTRVTVEP.

Worth noting for this clone: Since a much larger clone is just one base distant, this may be a read error. The V call is TRDV2, the J call TRDJ1; 8 nucleotides align to TRDD3. V was clipped by 1 base and J by 1 base; unmatched bases: 1. Germline assignment: CDR1 GEAIGNYY and CDR2 EKD. The CDR3 extends over 14 amino acids. The DNA for the CDR3 is TGTGCCTGTGACACTGGGGGATGCACCGATAAACTCATCTTT. It specifies CACDTGGCTDKLIF.

This clone was seen only a few times. This rearrangement joins TRDV3 to TRDJ2; D possibly corresponds to TRDD2 (5 bases). Deletions cut 3 bases from V and 0 bases from J, with 32 bases between. Germline values: CDR1 TVYSNPD, CDR2 GDNSRS (reference sequence). This CDR3 spans 21 amino acids. In DNA, the CDR3 is TGTGCCTTCGGCCTTCTCCCGACCACTCCGTTTCGCACCCCTTTGACAGCACAACTCTTCTTT. Protein: CAFGLLPTTPFRTPLTAQLFF.

The CDR3 is CACDKLGASSWDTRQMFF. As DNA, the CDR3 is TGTGCCTGTGACAAACTGGGGGCTAGCTCCTGGGACACCCGACAGATGTTTTTC. The chain links TRDV2 to TRDJ3, with TRDD3 matching over 8 bases. Germline V CDR1 and CDR2: GEAIGNYY, EKD. The CDR3 extends over 18 amino acids. With 2 bases clipped from V and 0 bases from J, the junction kept 5 bases outside the gene matches.

This chain uses TRDV3 with TRDJ1; 7 nucleotides align to TRDD3. V was clipped by 2 bases and J by 0 bases; unmatched bases: 9. Germline lookup yields CDR1 TVYSNPD and CDR2 GDNSRS (reference sequence). The CDR3 spans 15 residues. The CDR3 coding sequence is TGTGCCTTTGCGTTTGGGGGAACATACACCGATAAACTCATCTTT. Translated: CAFAFGGTYTDKLIF. Together with reference TRDV3 and TRDJ1, the CDR3 gives the full variable domain: CDKVTQSSPDQTVASGSEVVLLCTYDTVYSNPDLFWYRIRPDYSFQFVFYGDNSRSEGADFTQGRFSVKHILTQKAFHLVISPVRTEDSATYYCAFAFGGTYTDKLIFGKGTRVTVEP.